This T cell receptor (beta chain) emerged from a study of cytotoxic CD8 clonotypes in ibrutinib-treated CLL. About the research overall: Of the patients, about a dozen were relapsed/refractory, some 15 treatment-naive and about 17 IGHV unmutated.

The length of the CDR3 is 13 residues. Germline CDR1 reads MNHEY; CDR2 reads SMNVEV (reference sequence). Trimming removed 6 bases at V and 2 bases at J, with 7 bases between. Findings and caveats of the study: Age-matched healthy donor levels were exceeded by baseline clonality, which tracked circulating CD8+ T-cell counts. Public clonotypes, found uncommonly, either contracted or stayed stable on treatment. An increase in clonality occurred at ibrutinib response, followed by a return toward baseline at progression.

For this clone: Its antigen is not identified.

The repertoire was sequenced with immunoSEQ multiplex PCR; TCRdb's copy has only in-frame clones and lacks some. There are some 85,000 clones in the sample; roughly 80% occur only once, and 20% to 25% lies in the top ten. This chain joins TRBV27 and TRBJ1-4; D not resolved. The source is a human donor with chronic lymphocytic leukemia. The material sequenced was PBMCs, taken after 24 months of ibrutinib treatment. The chain's CDR3 is CASRLGTNEKLFF. The CDR3 DNA reads as TGTGCCAGCAGACTAGGGACTAATGAAAAACTGTTTTTT.